One sample yielded the 9 T cell receptor beta chains listed below, sequenced in a study of T-cell memory formation after mild COVID-19. MiXCR was run by TCRdb on the 5' RACE reads, yielding one entry per CDR3 protein. Of tens of thousands of distinct CDR3 sequences listed, more than 8% are singletons. The sequencing sample was made of PBMCs or a T cell subset sorted from them (not recorded which). The source is a man aged 18 to 29 who had mild COVID-19 (a few samples of this study predate the infection). Cell type and time point are not known.

In this sample, this clonotype turned up a few times. V gene TRBV10-3 combines with J gene TRBJ2-3, with TRBD1 matching 9 bases. J gave up 3 bases and V 6 bases, and 4 bases lay outside the gene matches. The CDR3 length is 14 residues. The germline CDR1 and CDR2 sequences are ENHRY and SYGVKD. The CDR3 loop is CAIRGQGGTDTQYF. CDR3 nucleotides: TGTGCCATCAGGGGACAGGGTGGAACAGATACGCAGTATTTT.

The sample holds many counts of this clonotype. The chain is built from TRBV12-3 or TRBV12-4 and TRBJ1-1; D not certain. This CDR3 has 11 amino acids. V was clipped by 0 bases and J by 7 bases, with 3 bases between them. The CDR3 protein is CASSLAVEAFF. The CDR3 coding sequence is TGTGCCAGCAGTTTAGCGGTTGAAGCTTTCTTT.

This clonotype has more than one count but fewer than ten. The genes are TRBV20-1 and TRBJ2-3; 8 bases agree with TRBD2. V shed 5 bases and J 4 bases; nucleotides not matched to a gene: 8. This CDR3 comprises 14 residues. The germline CDR1 and CDR2 sequences are DFQATT and SNEGSKA (reference sequence). Here the CDR3 DNA reads TGCAGTGCTCTGACTAGCGAGGGAGCAGATACGCAGTATTTT. As protein: CSALTSEGADTQYF.

The sample holds a few counts of this clonotype. The V gene is TRBV7-2, the J gene TRBJ1-5, with D uncertain. This CDR3 has 14 residues. Per germline, CDR1 SGHTA and CDR2 FQGNSA. V was pared by 9 bases and J by 0 bases, with 12 bases between. CDR3 sequence reads: CASTTGPSNQPQHF. CDR3 bases: TGTGCCAGTACCACGGGCCCTAGCAATCAGCCCCAGCATTTT.

This clonotype has more than one count but fewer than ten. The gene calls are TRBV7-6 and TRBJ1-2; possibly TRBD1 for D (5 bases). The CDR3 totals 13 residues. Trimming shortened V by 5 bases and J by 4 bases, and 11 bases separated the two germline ends. Germline CDR1 reads SGHVS; CDR2 reads FNYEAQ. Here the CDR3 reads CASSTSGGYGYTF. In DNA, the CDR3 is TGTGCCAGCAGCACTTCGGGGGGCTATGGCTACACCTTC.

The sample holds a few counts of this clonotype. The chain couples TRBV12-3 or TRBV12-4 to TRBJ2-3; a possible D gene is TRBD1 (7 bases). V lost 5 bases and J lost 2, with 14 bases in between. The CDR3 totals 15 residues. For the CDR3, the DNA is TGTGCCAGCAGTCAACCAGGGGGGTTCACAGATACGCAGTATTTT. Protein: CASSQPGGFTDTQYF.

The chain carries TRBV9 and TRBJ2-1, with TRBD2 matching over 8 bases. This CDR3 region has 16 residues. Looked up from germline, CDR1 is SGDLS and CDR2 is YYNGEE. With 0 bases clipped from V and 7 bases from J, the junction kept 9 bases outside the gene matches. In DNA form, the CDR3 reads TGTGCCAGCAGCGTAGCTATCCGGGGGGGCCGGAATGAGCAGTTCTTC. This encodes CASSVAIRGGRNEQFF.

This clonotype has at least ten counts. CDR3 DNA sequence: TGTGCCAGCAGTTTAAGGGGGCAGGGCACAGATACGCAGTATTTT. It yields the protein CASSLRGQGTDTQYF. The chain employs TRBV12-3 or TRBV12-4 and TRBJ2-3; 7 bases are shared with TRBD1. The trim removed 2 bases at V and 1 base at J, leaving 3 bases unmatched. The length of the CDR3 is 15 residues.

At least ten counts were recorded for this clonotype. This sequence joins TRBV7-2 and TRBJ2-3; no clear D gene. Germline lookup yields CDR1 SGHTA and CDR2 FQGNSA. The CDR3 extends over 14 amino acids. V dropped 6 bases and J dropped 5 bases, with 15 bases sitting between them. CDR3 loop: CASRSRVGGDTQYF. CDR3 sequence (DNA): TGTGCCAGCAGATCTAGGGTGGGTGGAGATACGCAGTATTTT.